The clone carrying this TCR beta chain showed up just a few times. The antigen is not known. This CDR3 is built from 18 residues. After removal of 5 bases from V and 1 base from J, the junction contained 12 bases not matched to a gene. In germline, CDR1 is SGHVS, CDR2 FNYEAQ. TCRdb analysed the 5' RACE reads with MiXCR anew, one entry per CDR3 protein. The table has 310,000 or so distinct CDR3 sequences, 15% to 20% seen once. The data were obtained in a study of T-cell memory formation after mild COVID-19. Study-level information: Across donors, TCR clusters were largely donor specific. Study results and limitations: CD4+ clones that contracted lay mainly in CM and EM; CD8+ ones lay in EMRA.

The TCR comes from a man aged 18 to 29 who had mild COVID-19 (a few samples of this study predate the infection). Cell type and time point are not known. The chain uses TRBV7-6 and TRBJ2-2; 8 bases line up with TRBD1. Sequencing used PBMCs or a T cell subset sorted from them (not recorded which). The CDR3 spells CASSPTGGANLNTGELFF. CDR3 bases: TGTGCCAGCAGCCCCACAGGGGGAGCGAATTTGAACACCGGGGAGCTGTTTTTT.